Described below is a single T cell receptor (beta chain) sequence and its context. Germline is not matched at one junction end, which may reflect a read error. The sample comes from a study of T-cell reconstitution after alpha-beta-depleted transplantation in children. For TCRbeta, the library was prepared with unique molecular identifiers. MiXCR, run by TCRdb on the PCR reads, gives a single entry per CDR3 protein. The sample has about 540,000 distinct CDR3 sequences; around 20% are singletons. This clonotype was sampled from a human donor who donated a stem cell graft to a child with acute lymphoblastic leukemia. The sequencing here drew on PBMCs from the stem cell graft donor, taken from the stem cell graft.

The chain's CDR3 is CACSQEGRDPYEQYF. CDR3 nucleotide sequence: TGTGCCTGCAGCCAAGAGGGACGGGACCCCTACGAGCAGTACTTC. The V call is TRBV3-1, the J call TRBJ2-7; D is tentatively TRBD1 or TRBD2 (5 bases each). The CDR3 runs to 15 residues. CDR1 is LGHDT and CDR2 is YNNKEL in the germline V gene (reference sequence).